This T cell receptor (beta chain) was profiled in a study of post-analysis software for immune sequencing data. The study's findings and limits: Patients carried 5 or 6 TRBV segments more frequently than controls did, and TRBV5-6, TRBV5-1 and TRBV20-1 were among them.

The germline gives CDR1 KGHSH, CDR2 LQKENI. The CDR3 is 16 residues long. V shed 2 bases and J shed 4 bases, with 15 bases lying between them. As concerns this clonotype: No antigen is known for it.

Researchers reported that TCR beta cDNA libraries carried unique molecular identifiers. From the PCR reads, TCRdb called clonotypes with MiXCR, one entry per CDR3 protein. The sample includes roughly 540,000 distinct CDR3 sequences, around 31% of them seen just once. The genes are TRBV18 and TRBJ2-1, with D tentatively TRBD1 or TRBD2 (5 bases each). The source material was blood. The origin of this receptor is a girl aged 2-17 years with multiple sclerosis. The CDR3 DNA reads TGTGCCAGCTCACCAAGGACTGGGACCCCTTACAATGAGCAGTTCTTC. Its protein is CASSPRTGTPYNEQFF.